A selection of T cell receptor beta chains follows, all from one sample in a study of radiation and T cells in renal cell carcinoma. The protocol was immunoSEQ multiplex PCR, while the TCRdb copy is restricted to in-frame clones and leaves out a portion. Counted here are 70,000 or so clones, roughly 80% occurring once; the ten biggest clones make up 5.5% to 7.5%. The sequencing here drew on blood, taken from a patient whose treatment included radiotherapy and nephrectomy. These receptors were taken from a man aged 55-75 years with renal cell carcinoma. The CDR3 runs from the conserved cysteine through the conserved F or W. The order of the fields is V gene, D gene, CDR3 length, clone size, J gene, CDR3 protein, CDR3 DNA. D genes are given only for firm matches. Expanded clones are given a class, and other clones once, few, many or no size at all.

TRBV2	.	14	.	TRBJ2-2	CASGETGQSGELFF	TGTGCCAGCGGGGAGACAGGACAATCCGGGGAGCTGTTTTTT
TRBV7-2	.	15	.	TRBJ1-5	CASSLLSGGSQPQHF	TGTGCCAGCAGCTTACTGTCCGGAGGTAGTCAGCCCCAGCATTTT
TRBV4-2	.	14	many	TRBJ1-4	CASSQDRVNEKLFF	TGTGCCAGCAGCCAAGACAGGGTAAATGAAAAACTGTTTTTT
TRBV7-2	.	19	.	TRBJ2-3	CASSLEGALGRAYTDTQYF	TGTGCCAGCAGCTTAGAAGGGGCTCTGGGTCGGGCCTACACAGATACGCAGTATTTT
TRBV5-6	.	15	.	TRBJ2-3	CASSLDLERADTQYF	TGTGCCAGCAGCTTGGACCTCGAACGGGCAGATACGCAGTATTTT
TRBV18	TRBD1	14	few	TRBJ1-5	CASSPTGGRQPQHF	TGTGCCAGCTCACCGACAGGGGGCAGGCAGCCCCAGCATTTT
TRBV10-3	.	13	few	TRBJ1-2	CAISEKDYSGYTF	TGTGCCATCAGTGAGAAGGACTATTCCGGCTACACCTTC
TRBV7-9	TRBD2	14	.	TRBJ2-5	CASSLVLAGETQYF	TGTGCCAGCAGCTTGGTACTAGCGGGAGAGACCCAGTACTTC
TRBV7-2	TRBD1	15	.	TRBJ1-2	CASSPRQGQPYGYTF	TGTGCCAGCAGCCCACGACAGGGGCAACCCTATGGCTACACCTTC
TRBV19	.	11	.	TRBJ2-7	CASSMGYEQYF	TGTGCCAGTAGTATGGGTTACGAGCAGTACTTC
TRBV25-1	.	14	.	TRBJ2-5	CASSRGPRGETQYF	TGTGCCAGCAGCCGGGGACCCCGGGGCGAGACCCAGTACTTC
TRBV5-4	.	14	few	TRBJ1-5	CASSSRGSNQPQHF	TGTGCCAGCAGCTCGAGAGGGAGCAATCAGCCCCAGCATTTT
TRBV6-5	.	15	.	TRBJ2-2	CASSRGRANTGELFF	TGTGCCAGCAGCCGTGGCAGGGCGAACACCGGGGAGCTGTTTTTT
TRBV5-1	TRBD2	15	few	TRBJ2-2	CASRLLAENTGELFF	TGCGCCAGCAGGTTACTAGCGGAGAACACCGGGGAGCTGTTTTTT
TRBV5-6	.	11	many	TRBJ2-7	CASSYSYEQYF	TGTGCCAGCAGTTATTCCTACGAGCAGTACTTC
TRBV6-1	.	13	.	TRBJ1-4	CASSEASGEKLFF	TGTGCCAGCAGTGAAGCGTCGGGCGAAAAACTGTTTTTT
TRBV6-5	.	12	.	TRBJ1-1	CASSYGGAEAFF	TGTGCCAGCAGTTACGGGGGGGCTGAAGCTTTCTTT
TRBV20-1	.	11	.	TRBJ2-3	CSVVSTDTQYF	TGCAGTGTCGTGAGCACAGATACGCAGTATTTT
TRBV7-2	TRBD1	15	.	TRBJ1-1	CASSSRQGGGTEAFF	TGTGCCAGCAGCTCGAGACAGGGCGGGGGGACTGAAGCTTTCTTT
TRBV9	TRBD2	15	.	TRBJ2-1	CASSALAGLNNEQFF	TGTGCCAGCAGCGCCTTAGCGGGACTAAACAATGAGCAGTTCTTC
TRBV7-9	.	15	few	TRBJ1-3	CASSQTEHSGNTIYF	TGTGCCAGCAGCCAAACAGAGCACTCTGGAAACACCATATATTTT
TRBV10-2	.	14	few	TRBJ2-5	CASSDPGPQETQYF	TGCGCCAGCAGTGACCCGGGGCCCCAAGAGACCCAGTACTTC
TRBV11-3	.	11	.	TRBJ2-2	CASSLAGELFF	TGTGCCAGCAGCTTGGCCGGGGAGCTGTTTTTT
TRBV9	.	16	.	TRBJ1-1	CASSAQGGTMNTEAFF	TGTGCCAGCAGCGCCCAAGGGGGTACGATGAACACTGAAGCTTTCTTT
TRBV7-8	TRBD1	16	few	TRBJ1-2	CASSLAGQGGGYGYTF	TGTGCCAGCAGCTTAGCGGGTCAAGGGGGCGGCTATGGCTACACCTTC
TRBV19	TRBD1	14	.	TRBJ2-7	CASGEGQGPYEQYF	TGTGCCAGTGGGGAGGGACAGGGCCCCTACGAGCAGTACTTC
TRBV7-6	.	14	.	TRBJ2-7	CASSPSGTPYEQYF	TGTGCCAGCAGCCCTTCAGGGACTCCCTACGAGCAGTACTTC
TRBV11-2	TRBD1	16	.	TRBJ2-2	CASSLYRGENTGELFF	TGTGCCAGCAGCTTATACAGGGGGGAGAACACCGGGGAGCTGTTTTTT
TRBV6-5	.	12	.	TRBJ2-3	CASSPNWRTQYF	TGTGCCAGCAGTCCGAATTGGCGAACGCAGTATTTT
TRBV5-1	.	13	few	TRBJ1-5	CASSLGSNQPQHF	TGCGCCAGCAGCTTAGGTAGCAATCAGCCCCAGCATTTT
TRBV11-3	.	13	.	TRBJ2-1	CASSLGRHNEQFF	TGTGCCAGCAGCTTAGGGCGGCACAATGAGCAGTTCTTC
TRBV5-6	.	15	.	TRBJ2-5	CASSLAGGYQETQYF	TGTGCCAGCAGCTTGGCCGGTGGATACCAAGAGACCCAGTACTTC
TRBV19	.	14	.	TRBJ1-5	CASMAGGGNQPQHF	TGTGCCAGCATGGCGGGGGGAGGCAATCAGCCCCAGCATTTT
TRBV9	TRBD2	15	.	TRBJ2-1	CASSVSGWVDNEQFF	TGTGCCAGCAGCGTTAGCGGGTGGGTCGACAATGAGCAGTTCTTC
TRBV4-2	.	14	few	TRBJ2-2	CASSQFSTTGELFF	TGTGCCAGCAGCCAATTTTCGACCACCGGGGAGCTGTTTTTT
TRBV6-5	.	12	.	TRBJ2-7	CASSEQGYEQYF	TGTGCCAGCAGTGAACAGGGCTACGAGCAGTACTTC
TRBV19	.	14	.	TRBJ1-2	CATESPSGYRGYTF	TGTGCCACCGAGTCCCCGTCCGGGTACCGTGGCTACACCTTC
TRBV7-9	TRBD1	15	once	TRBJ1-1	CASSFRQGRNTEAFF	TGTGCCAGCAGCTTCAGACAGGGAAGGAACACTGAAGCTTTCTTT
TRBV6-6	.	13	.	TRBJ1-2	CASSYAEEYGYTF	TGTGCCAGCAGTTACGCTGAGGAGTATGGCTACACCTTC
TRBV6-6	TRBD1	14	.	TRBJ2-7	CASSVRDRAHEQYF	TGTGCCAGCAGTGTCCGGGACAGGGCCCACGAGCAGTACTTC
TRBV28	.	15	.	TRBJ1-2	CASSLPSYRADGYTF	TGTGCCAGCAGTTTACCGTCTTACAGGGCGGATGGCTACACCTTC
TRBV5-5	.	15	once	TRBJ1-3	CASSPVGDSGNTIYF	TGTGCCAGCAGCCCGGTAGGCGACTCTGGAAACACCATATATTTT
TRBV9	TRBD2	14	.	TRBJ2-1	CASSTRTSGNEQFF	TGTGCCAGCAGCACCCGGACTAGCGGGAATGAGCAGTTCTTC
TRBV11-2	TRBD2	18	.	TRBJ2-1	CASSLDPSGRLEYGEQFF	TGTGCCAGCAGCTTAGATCCTAGCGGGAGGCTGGAATATGGTGAGCAGTTCTTC
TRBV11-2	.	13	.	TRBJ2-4	CASSLGLGNIQYF	TGTGCCAGCAGCTTAGGGCTAGGAAACATTCAGTACTTC
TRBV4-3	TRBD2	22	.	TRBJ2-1	CASSQDWVSGTSGRVSYNEQFF	TGCGCCAGCAGCCAAGATTGGGTATCCGGGACTAGCGGGAGGGTCTCCTACAATGAGCAGTTCTTC
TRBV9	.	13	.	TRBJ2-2	CASSGDATGELFF	TGTGCCAGCAGCGGTGACGCCACCGGGGAGCTGTTTTTT
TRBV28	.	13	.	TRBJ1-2	CATRSTDTYGYTF	TGTGCCACCCGTTCGACAGATACTTATGGCTACACCTTC
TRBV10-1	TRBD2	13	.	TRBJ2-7	CASSDLAGGEQYF	TGCGCCAGCAGTGACCTAGCGGGAGGCGAGCAGTACTTC
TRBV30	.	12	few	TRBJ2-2	CAWTGGTGELFF	TGTGCCTGGACAGGAGGGACCGGGGAGCTGTTTTTT
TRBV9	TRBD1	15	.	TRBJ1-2	CASSVWDSPGDGYTF	TGTGCCAGCAGCGTCTGGGACAGCCCAGGGGATGGCTACACCTTC
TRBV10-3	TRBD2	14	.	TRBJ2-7	CAITSSGGVYEQYF	TGTGCCATCACGTCTAGCGGGGGAGTTTACGAGCAGTACTTC
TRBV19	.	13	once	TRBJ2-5	CASSPTEQETQYF	TGTGCCAGTAGCCCGACAGAACAAGAGACCCAGTACTTC